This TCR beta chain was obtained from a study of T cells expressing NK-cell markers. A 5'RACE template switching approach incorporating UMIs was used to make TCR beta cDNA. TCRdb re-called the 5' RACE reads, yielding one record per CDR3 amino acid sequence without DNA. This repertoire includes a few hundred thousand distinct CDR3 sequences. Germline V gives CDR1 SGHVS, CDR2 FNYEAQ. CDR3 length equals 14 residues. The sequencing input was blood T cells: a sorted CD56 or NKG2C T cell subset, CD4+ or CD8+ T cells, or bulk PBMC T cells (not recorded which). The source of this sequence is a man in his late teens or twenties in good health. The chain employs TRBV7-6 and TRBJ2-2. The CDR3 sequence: CASSLVFTAGELFF.